This record looks at one T cell receptor beta chain sequence and its context. The specificity of this receptor is unknown. Per-nucleotide qualities are absent, and no much larger clonotype sits a single base away. Healthy HIV-negative adults with no recently reported acute infections or vaccinations were included as donors. Every donor was a Caucasian adult residing in Nashville, Tennessee, USA. CD4+ T cells were enriched by magnetic negative selection, after which naive cells were positively selected on CD45RA and the negative fraction was taken as the memory subset. After blood collection by leukapheresis, PBMCs were isolated using Ficoll-Histopaque density gradient centrifugation and then cryopreserved in the vapor phase of liquid nitrogen. Analytical flow cytometry was used to check the purity and quantity of each magnetically sorted T cell population. Genomic DNA was isolated from each sorted fraction and quantified by UV absorbance on a Nanodrop 2000c.

TCR CDR3 regions were amplified from genomic DNA by multiplex PCR using the deep immunoSEQ assay. Extracted genomic DNA from each cell subset was spread evenly across all wells of several immunoSEQ 96-well plates, with each plate serving as a replicate. Each replicate PCR for sorted subsets received around 0.2 ug genomic DNA, equal to roughly 29,000 T cell genomes. The purified libraries were quantified using a Qubit 3.0 fluorometer, sized with a Bioanalyzer 2100, and then quantified again using the KAPA Library Quantification kit. A separate single-read 150-cycle Illumina NextSeq 550 flow cell was used to sequence each immunoSEQ 96-well plate. The study's processing was this. The immunoSEQ output contained only junctional sequences without quality scores, so filtering could not match that applied to full-length reads. To assign V/J genes and CDR3, sequences were annotated against IMGT germline references using PyIR, a Python wrapper for IgBLAST v1.9. Reads with weak V/J assignments (E-value above 1e-6), missing CDR3, stop codons, out-of-frame junctions, or ambiguous translated residues were removed. V3J clonotypes were defined by identical inferred V gene, J gene, and CDR3 amino acid sequence. Percentage overlap between repertoires was computed as shared unique clonotypes divided by the size of the smaller repertoire. Richness of each repertoire was evaluated using RTK rarefaction, the Chao1 estimator, and Recon v2.1 estimates of unobserved clonotypes. For all TCRbeta clonotypes obtained by the gDNA method from four donors, generation probabilities were computed with OLGA. In its TCRdb copy, this immuneACCESS table keeps in-frame sequences only and misses some clones. Where compared with another copy, unresolved V genes explain less than half of these, and the others have no known cause. V and J calls and clone size are copied from that table; D and trimming were computed from the DNA. The sample table records some 1,600,000 clones; around 98% of these occur just once. The ten largest account for 0.4% to 0.45% of the sample.

The germline V gene sets CDR1 to SGHAT and CDR2 to FQNNGV. At the junction V is shortened by 5 bases and J by 3 bases; bases outside the gene matches: 3. The CDR3 starts with the cysteine, ends with the phenylalanine, and has 13 residues. Just the 39-base CDR3 DNA is kept, in frame starting at base 1. The source of the sample is a study of shared clonotypes between healthy human individuals (dated by TCRdb to 2019 to 2021). In the study overall: The cohort included a few men and a couple of women between 18 and 49 years of age. For each donor, CD4 naive and CD4 memory were each given three plates, CD8 naive was given two plates, and CD8 memory was given one plate. Blood TCR repertoires of several healthy adults were deeply sequenced to estimate repertoire size and the extent of clonotype sharing between individuals. To increase sequencing depth and limit assay-specific biases, TCR repertoire library preparation and sequencing were carried out by different laboratories using diverse techniques. Between about 0.85 and 9.5 billion PBMCs per donor were obtained by leukapheresis.

The paper as a whole reports these results and caveats: Based on pairwise subsampling, the degree of clonotype sharing among donors was expected to be affected by sequencing depth. The small number of donors limited the genetic and exposure-history diversity represented. Across several donors, roughly 5% of naive CD4, 3% to 3.5% of naive CD8, approximately 2.5% of memory CD4, and 0.3% to 0.45% of memory CD8 clonotypes were shared. Even with the large sequencing depth, rarefaction of the sorted-subset datasets indicated that sequencing was incomplete. Compared with non-shared clonotypes, the clonotypes found in all four sorted-subset donors had higher generation probabilities. Naive subsets generally had larger estimated clonotype richness than memory subsets did. Sampling was restricted to blood, and TCR repertoires in tissue are likely to differ from TCR repertoires in blood.

Sample: naive CD4+ T cells sorted from blood. In light of the paper, this sample's cell subset or site label describes: CD45RA+ positively selected. The rearranged segments are TRBV11-2 and TRBJ2-7; 8 bases in the junction line up with TRBD2. This clonotype was sampled from a man between 25 and 39 years old in good health. The CDR3 region: CASSPGTSYEQYF. The nucleotides are TGTGCCAGCAGCCCGGGGACTAGCTACGAGCAGTACTTC.